The clone carrying this T cell receptor (beta chain) was seen repeatedly, ten times or more. The target antigen is unknown. The data stem from a study of cytomegalovirus exposure and HLA in healthy donors. Whole-study findings and limits: In an earlier analysis, about 90% or about 30%: the productive usage of most TCR beta V segments.

Germline V lookup: CDR1 MGHRA, CDR2 YSYEKL. This CDR3 is built from 15 residues. The V gene lost 6 bases and the J gene lost 5 bases, with 19 bases spanning the gap. With 60 Vbeta and 13 Jbeta primers, the PCR was carried out. Profiling relied on immunoSEQ multiplex PCR, and the TCRdb table lists in-frame clones only, not all of them. This repertoire shows 110,000 to 150,000 clones, approximately 83% found once; its top ten account for 1.5% to 2%. Sequencing was carried out using PBMCs. The sequence derives from a woman aged 35 to 49 in good health and CMV-seronegative. The chain recombines TRBV4-1 with TRBJ1-1; D perhaps matches TRBD1 (6 bases). CDR3 DNA: TGCGCCAGCAGGGTCCCAGGGGACGAGCGGACTGAAGCTTTCTTT. Amino acid sequence: CASRVPGDERTEAFF.